The 21 T cell receptor beta chains presented below share a single source sample, sequenced in a study of blood T cell repertoires in COVID-19. The table came from immunoSEQ multiplex PCR; TCRdb's copy has only in-frame clones and leaves some out. The sample includes around 170,000 clones, around 86% of them seen just once. Sequencing used peripheral blood. These TCRs come from a woman in her thirties or forties with acute or convalescent COVID-19.

J is TRBJ2-5 and V is TRBV10-3; TRBD1 matches at 9 bases. J gave up 6 bases and V 2 bases, and 7 bases lay outside the gene matches. The CDR3 covers 15 residues. Germline loops: CDR1 ENHRY, CDR2 SYGVKD. The CDR3: CAISETGGEVKTQYF. The CDR3, as DNA: TGTGCCATCAGTGAGACAGGGGGCGAGGTGAAGACCCAGTACTTC.

The chain combines TRBV9 with TRBJ1-5; TRBD1 matches 8 bases. The CDR3 has 14 residues. Germline loops: CDR1 SGDLS, CDR2 YYNGEE. V lost 3 bases, J lost 5 bases, and 4 bases stayed unmatched. CDR3 region: CASSERDRHQPQHF. The CDR3 bases are TGTGCCAGCAGCGAAAGGGACAGGCATCAGCCCCAGCATTTT.

The V and J genes are TRBV15 and TRBJ1-3; no reliable D call. CDR3 size: 12 residues. From germline, CDR1 is LNHNV and CDR2 YYDKDF (reference sequence). Trimming took 0 bases from V and 7 from J, leaving 4 bases between them. In DNA, the CDR3 is TGTGCCACCAGCAGAGATGGCAACACCATATATTTT. This encodes CATSRDGNTIYF. Using reference TRBV15 and TRBJ1-3 for the parts outside the CDR3, the full variable domain is DAMVIQNPRYQVTQFGKPVTLSCSQTLNHNVMYWYQQKSSQAPKLLFHYYDKDFNNEADTPDNFQSRRPNTSFCFLDIRSPGLGDTAMYLCATSRDGNTIYFGEGSWLTVV.

CDR3 residues: CASSSLPLPLHF. CDR3 DNA: TGTGCCAGCAGTTCCCTACCATTACCCCTCCACTTT. The J gene is TRBJ1-6, the V gene TRBV6-5, with D unresolved. V was trimmed by 4 bases and J by 12 bases, leaving 10 bases between them. The germline gives CDR1 MNHEY, CDR2 SVGAGI. The CDR3 consists of 12 residues.

The chain is built from TRBV28 and TRBJ1-2; no firm D call. This CDR3 comprises 13 residues. The V gene's germline CDR1 is MDHEN and CDR2 SYDVKM. Trimming removed 6 bases from V and 4 bases from J, with 12 bases in between. The CDR3 spells CASRYRGSYGYTF. Here the CDR3 DNA reads TGTGCCAGCAGGTACCGCGGATCCTATGGCTACACCTTC.

This clone was counted only a few times. The chain carries TRBV21-1 and TRBJ2-1; TRBD2 is the table's D call, not checked against the DNA. TRBV21-1 is a pseudogene locus. This CDR3 is 19 amino acids long. CDR3 amino acids: CASSKVTVVLAGYYNEQFF. For the CDR3, the DNA is TGTGCCAGCAGCAAAGTTACGGTAGTCCTAGCGGGTTACTACAATGAGCAGTTCTTC.

The gene calls are TRBV5-1 and TRBJ1-4; D is ambiguous. This CDR3 region has 15 residues. Trimming stripped 0 bases from V and 0 bases from J, with 6 bases between. The germline gives CDR1 SGHRS, CDR2 YFSETQ. The CDR3 protein is CASSLAVATNEKLFF. CDR3 nucleotides: TGCGCCAGCAGCTTGGCGGTTGCAACTAATGAAAAACTGTTTTTT.

This clone was observed once. The chain has TRBV11-2 and TRBJ2-7, with 8 bases lining up with TRBD2. From germline, CDR1 is SGHAT and CDR2 FQNNGV. V gave up 5 bases and J gave up 3 bases; unmatched junction bases: 12. This CDR3 is built from 16 residues. DNA for the CDR3: TGTGCCAGCAGCCTAAACCCCGTAGCGGGGAGCTACGAGCAGTACTTC. It is translated as CASSLNPVAGSYEQYF.

The rearrangement joins TRBV5-1 to TRBJ2-2; TRBD2 matches at 8 bases. Germline V gene lookup returns CDR1 SGHRS and CDR2 YFSETQ. After removal of 2 bases from V and 5 bases from J, the junction contained 5 bases not matched to a gene. The CDR3 sequence is 15 residues long. The CDR3 coding sequence is TGCGCCAGCAGCTTCTATGCGGGAGGTACCGGGGAGCTGTTTTTT. Translating gives CASSFYAGGTGELFF. Filled out from reference TRBV5-1 and TRBJ2-2, the complete variable domain reads KAGVTQTPRYLIKTRGQQVTLSCSPISGHRSVSWYQQTPGQGLQFLFEYFSETQRNKGNFPGRFSGRQFSNSRSEMNVSTLELGDSALYLCASSFYAGGTGELFFGEGSRLTVL.

The V and J genes are TRBV2 and TRBJ1-1, with D uncertain. The CDR3 contains 14 residues. The ends were cut back, 4 bases at V and 2 bases at J, with 11 bases in the middle. From germline, CDR1 is SNHLY and CDR2 FYNNEI. The CDR3 sequence is CASSGAIGNTEAFF. CDR3 sequence (DNA): TGTGCCAGCAGTGGGGCGATTGGAAACACTGAAGCTTTCTTT.

The rearrangement uses TRBV9 and TRBJ2-1; the match to TRBD2 covers 13 bases. From germline, CDR1 is SGDLS and CDR2 YYNGEE. J was trimmed by 10 bases and V by 2 bases; bases with no gene match: 6. This CDR3 spans 15 amino acids. The CDR3, as DNA: TGTGCCAGCAGCGTTGGGACTAGCGGGGTAAGGGAGCAGTTCTTC. Translated: CASSVGTSGVREQFF.

V and J are TRBV27 and TRBJ2-2; TRBD1 matches 9 bases. V shed 5 bases and J 4 bases; nucleotides not matched to a gene: 8. The CDR3 has 16 amino acids. Germline assignment: CDR1 MNHEY and CDR2 SMNVEV (reference sequence). CDR3 region: CASSPQGAMITGELFF. As DNA, the CDR3 is TGTGCCAGCAGTCCACAGGGGGCGATGATCACCGGGGAGCTGTTTTTT.

V gene TRBV7-9 combines with J gene TRBJ1-2; 10 bases fit TRBD1. Germline CDR1 and CDR2: SEHNR and FQNEAQ (reference sequence). V dropped 5 bases and J dropped 6; count of bases not matched to a gene: 9. This CDR3 has 15 amino acids. In DNA, the CDR3 is TGTGCCAGCAGCCTCCCCGACAGGGGGCTCGATGGCTACACCTTC. Its protein product is CASSLPDRGLDGYTF.

Here the CDR3 DNA reads TGTGCCAGCAGCGTAGGGAGCCCTAATGAAAAACTGTTTTTT. Amino acids: CASSVGSPNEKLFF. The chain carries TRBV9 and TRBJ1-4, with no clear D. Germline V CDR1 and CDR2: SGDLS, YYNGEE. With 0 bases removed from V and 3 bases from J, the gap between germline ends came to 6 bases. The CDR3 extends over 14 amino acids.

The gene calls are TRBV20-1 and TRBJ2-5, with TRBD2 as a possible D gene (5 bases). The CDR3 covers 15 residues. CDR1 is DFQATT, CDR2 SNEGSKA, per germline (reference sequence). V lost 3 bases and J 0 bases, leaving 14 bases between the germline ends. CDR3 sequence: CSASGRTGYQETQYF. The CDR3 DNA reads TGCAGTGCTAGTGGGCGGACTGGGTACCAAGAGACCCAGTACTTC.

V usage is TRBV7-6 and J usage is TRBJ2-7, with 7 bases fitting TRBD1. CDR1 is SGHVS and CDR2 is FNYEAQ in the germline V gene. V shed 5 bases, J shed 10 bases, and the junction held 8 bases outside the gene matches. The CDR3 sequence is 12 residues long. The CDR3 DNA is TGTGCCAGCAGCCCCGACAGGGTTGGACAGTACTTC. This translates into CASSPDRVGQYF.

This chain joins TRBV6-5 and TRBJ2-5; 7 positions match TRBD1. Germline trimming cut 6 bases from V and 7 bases from J; bases unmatched to any gene: 14. The germline V gene encodes CDR1 MNHEY and CDR2 SVGAGI. This CDR3 has 15 amino acids. Written as DNA, the CDR3 is TGTGCCAGCAGCCCCCACCAACAGGGGTTAAGGACCCAGTACTTC. The encoded protein is CASSPHQQGLRTQYF.

The rearrangement joins TRBV5-4 to TRBJ1-4; weak D call: TRBD1 (5 bases). V was cut by 4 bases and J by 3 bases, with 13 bases left in between. The CDR3 has 15 residues. The germline V gene has CDR1 SGHNT and CDR2 YYREEE (reference sequence). For the CDR3, the DNA is TGTGCCAGCAGCCTCGACAGAGCGTCTAATGAAAAACTGTTTTTT. The encoded protein is CASSLDRASNEKLFF.

The chain recombines TRBV7-9 with TRBJ1-1; 9 bases fit TRBD1. Unmatched junction bases numbered 13, after V lost 5 bases and J lost 6 bases. The CDR3 extends over 16 amino acids. Germline values: CDR1 SEHNR, CDR2 FQNEAQ (reference sequence). The CDR3 DNA reads TGTGCCAGCAGCCTCAGGACAGGGGACGGGAGGGCTGAAGCTTTCTTT. Residues: CASSLRTGDGRAEAFF.

This clone was counted once. V usage is TRBV12-3 or TRBV12-4 and J usage is TRBJ2-5; a possible D gene is TRBD1 (6 bases). V lost 3 bases to trimming and J lost 4 bases, with 9 bases between them. The length of the CDR3 is 13 residues. The CDR3 is CASSFSRGETQYF. CDR3 DNA sequence: TGTGCCAGCAGTTTTTCCAGGGGAGAGACCCAGTACTTC.

The J gene is TRBJ2-5, the V gene TRBV7-2; D may be TRBD1 (6 bases). V lost 6 bases, J lost 4 bases, and 18 bases lay in between. Germline V gene lookup returns CDR1 SGHTA and CDR2 FQGNSA. The CDR3 is 15 residues long. The CDR3 coding sequence is TGTGCCAGCAGAACGAACAGGGTCTCCGGAGAGACCCAGTACTTC. Translating it yields CASRTNRVSGETQYF.